The 6 T cell receptor beta chains listed next were all sequenced from one sample in a study of blood T cell repertoires in COVID-19. The data were produced by immunoSEQ multiplex PCR, yet TCRdb's version contains in-frame clones alone and is incomplete. This table holds about 80,000 clones, 70% to 90% found once. Source material: peripheral blood. All receptors derive from a man over 45 with COVID-19, enrolled during active disease.

This chain joins TRBV7-2 and TRBJ1-2, with TRBD1 matching over 8 bases. The V gene's germline CDR1 is SGHTA and CDR2 FQGNSA. The CDR3 is 15 amino acids. Trimming cost V 6 bases and J 2 bases; bases outside gene matches: 8. The CDR3, as DNA: TGTGCCAGCAGTCCCCCCAGGACAGGGAACTATGGCTACACCTTC. It yields the protein CASSPPRTGNYGYTF.

This sequence joins TRBV7-9 and TRBJ2-2; TRBD1 matches at 9 bases. The V segment lost 11 bases and the J segment 1 base; nucleotides outside the gene matches: 11. Germline CDR1 reads SEHNR; CDR2 reads FQNEAQ (reference sequence). The CDR3 runs to 16 residues. In DNA, the CDR3 is TGTGCCCACCCGAGAAGACAGGGGGTGAACACCGGGGAGCTGTTTTTT. This encodes CAHPRRQGVNTGELFF. The variable domain in full, with the rest retrieved from reference TRBV7-9 and TRBJ2-2, is DTGVSQNPRHKITKRGQNVTFRCDPISEHNRLYWYRQTLGQGPEFLTYFQNEAQLEKSRLLSDRFSAERPKGSFSTLEIQRTEQGDSAMYLCAHPRRQGVNTGELFFGEGSRLTVL.

In DNA form, the CDR3 reads TGTGCCAGCAGCCAACAGCAGGGGGGAGTCCCCTACAATGAGCAGTTCTTC. Amino acid sequence: CASSQQQGGVPYNEQFF. The V and J genes are TRBV7-2 and TRBJ2-1; D is possibly TRBD1 (7 bases). The V gene lost 5 bases and the J gene lost 2 bases, with 19 bases spanning the gap. The CDR3 sequence is 17 residues long. In germline, CDR1 is SGHTA, CDR2 FQGNSA.

The chain employs TRBV28 and TRBJ1-5; 10 bases are a match to TRBD1. This CDR3 has 15 amino acids. Looked up from germline, CDR1 is MDHEN and CDR2 is SYDVKM. V shed 6 bases and J 4 bases; nucleotides not matched to a gene: 6. As DNA, the CDR3 is TGTGCCAGCAGAAAGGACAGGGGGGCGAATCAGCCCCAGCATTTT. Encoded protein: CASRKDRGANQPQHF.

This clone has more than one count but fewer than ten. The genes are TRBV7-9 and TRBJ1-2; D is unresolved. Germline V gives CDR1 SEHNR, CDR2 FQNEAQ (reference sequence). V dropped 7 bases and J dropped 3 bases, with 12 bases sitting between them. This CDR3 region has 13 residues. CDR3 in amino acids: CASIATGDYGYTF. The CDR3, as DNA: TGTGCCAGCATCGCAACGGGTGACTATGGCTACACCTTC.

The V gene is TRBV28, the J gene TRBJ1-5; 7 nucleotides line up with TRBD1. Germline assignment: CDR1 MDHEN and CDR2 SYDVKM. V was pared by 6 bases and J by 3 bases, with 2 bases of the junction left unmatched. The CDR3 is made up of 13 amino acids. CDR3 residues: CASRTGLNQPQHF. DNA for the CDR3: TGTGCCAGCAGGACAGGGCTCAATCAGCCCCAGCATTTT. Based on the CDR3 plus reference TRBV28 and TRBJ1-5, the full variable domain is DVKVTQSSRYLVKRTGEKVFLECVQDMDHENMFWYRQDPGLGLRLIYFSYDVKMKEKGDIPEGYSVSREKKERFSLILESASTNQTSMYLCASRTGLNQPQHFGDGTRLSIL.